The clone carrying this T cell receptor (beta chain) was counted only a few times. Its antigen remains unknown. TCRdb processed the RT-PCR reads anew with MiXCR; each CDR3 protein has one entry. The sample holds 250,000 to 350,000 distinct CDR3 sequences, around 20% seen once. This entry belongs to a study of response to subunit inactivated influenza vaccine. This CDR3 is 17 amino acids long. J lost 0 bases, V lost 6 bases, and 9 bases had no gene match. General observations from the study: T cells newly recruited by each seasonal influenza vaccination are few, the authors suggested.

The chain carries TRBV12-3 or TRBV12-4 and TRBJ1-5; TRBD1 matches at 9 bases. This sequence originates from a man between 50 and 69 years old who received an inactivated influenza vaccine. The sequencing here drew on PBMCs from blood, taken approximately 20 months after vaccination. CDR3 region: CASSFGTGRYSNQPQHF. CDR3 sequence (DNA): TGTGCCAGCAGCTTCGGGACAGGGCGTTATAGCAATCAGCCCCAGCATTTT.